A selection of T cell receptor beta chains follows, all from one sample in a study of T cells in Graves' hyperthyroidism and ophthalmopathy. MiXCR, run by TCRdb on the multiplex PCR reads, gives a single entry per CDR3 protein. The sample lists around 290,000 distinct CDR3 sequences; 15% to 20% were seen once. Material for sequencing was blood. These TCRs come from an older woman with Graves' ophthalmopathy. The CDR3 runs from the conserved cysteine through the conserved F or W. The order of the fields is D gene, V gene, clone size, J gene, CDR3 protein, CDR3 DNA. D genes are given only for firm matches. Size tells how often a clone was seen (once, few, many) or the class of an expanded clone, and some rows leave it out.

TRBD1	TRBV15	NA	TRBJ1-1	CATSREPTGGMGMNTEAFF	TGTGCCACCAGCAGAGAACCGACAGGGGGCATGGGGATGAACACTGAAGCTTTCTTT
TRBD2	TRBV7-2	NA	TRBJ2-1	CASSLVTSGVGVF	TGTGCCAGCAGCTTAGTCACTAGCGGAGTTGGGGTCTTC
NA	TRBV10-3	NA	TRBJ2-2	CAISQPTGLKGSSSGELFF	TGTGCCATCAGTCAACCTACCGGACTGAAAGGTTCAAGTTCCGGGGAGCTGTTTTTT
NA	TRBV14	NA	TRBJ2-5	CASSQVGKTQYF	TGTGCCAGCAGCCAAGTAGGAAAGACCCAGTACTTC
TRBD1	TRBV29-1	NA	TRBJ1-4	CSVRTGGVANEKLFF	TGCAGCGTTCGCACAGGGGGGGTGGCTAATGAAAAACTGTTTTTT
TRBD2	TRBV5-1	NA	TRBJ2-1	CASSLGVAGAYNEQFF	TGCGCCAGCAGCTTGGGAGTAGCGGGAGCCTACAATGAGCAGTTCTTC
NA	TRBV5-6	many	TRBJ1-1	CASSFGLNTEAFF	TGTGCCAGCAGCTTTGGGTTGAACACTGAAGCTTTCTTT
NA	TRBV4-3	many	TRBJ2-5	CASSHGLQETQYF	TGCGCCAGCAGCCACGGGCTACAAGAGACCCAGTACTTC
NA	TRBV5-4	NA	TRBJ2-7	CASSSQGTLGEQYF	TGTGCCAGCAGCTCCCAAGGGACTCTCGGGGAGCAGTACTTC
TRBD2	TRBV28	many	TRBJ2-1	CASSSAGLAFYNEQFF	TGTGCCAGCAGTTCCGCGGGACTAGCGTTTTACAATGAGCAGTTCTTC
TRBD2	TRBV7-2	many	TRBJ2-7	CASSKAGAYEQYF	TGTGCCAGCAGCAAAGCGGGGGCCTACGAGCAGTACTTC